The clone carrying this T cell receptor (beta chain) was observed a handful of times. Per germline, CDR1 DFQATT and CDR2 SNEGSKA (reference sequence). The CDR3 totals 17 residues. The trim removed 5 bases at V and 4 bases at J, leaving 8 bases unmatched. A second PCR of 7 to 11 cycles used a sample-barcoded 5' primer and a J-beta primer mix. One entry per CDR3 protein, called by TCRdb with MiXCR from the 5' RACE reads. Among 1.5 million to 1.9 million distinct CDR3 sequences, 35% to 45% were seen once, and the ten largest hold under 5%. This sample was included in a study of blood T cells in healthy people across ages.

This rearrangement joins TRBV20-1 to TRBJ2-1, with 16 bases matching TRBD2. The receptor was derived from a woman under 30 in good health. Source material: blood. In DNA form, the CDR3 reads TGCAGTGCTCTACCGGGACTAGCGGGGGGGCCATACAATGAGCAGTTCTTC. This codes for CSALPGLAGGPYNEQFF.